One T cell receptor (beta chain) is described in this entry. No antigen is known for it. Per-base qualities were not stored, and no clone one base away is much larger. Each collaborating institution followed its own protocols to collect whole blood in K2EDTA tubes. For TCRbeta analysis, collaborator samples were shipped as frozen whole blood, as isolated PBMCs, or as DNA extracted from either sample type. The data belong to a study of blood T cell repertoires in COVID-19 (dated by TCRdb to the early 2020s). A note on the overall study: Samples covering the acute and convalescent phases of COVID-19 were provided by collaborators in the United States, Italy and Spain. The samples were drawn from two sources: the first 160 participants of the ongoing ImmuneRACE study, and fewer than 1,500 subjects contributed by 6 global collaborators. Where available, HLA class I and class II types were obtained from metadata supplied by the sample provider rather than from assay-based typing. The material from the prospective study consisted of cDNA or gDNA derived from T cells, B-cell-depleted T cells, or PBMCs. Deeply sampled blood TCRbeta repertoires from subjects exposed to, actively infected with, or recovered from COVID-19 were included in the dataset. The repertoires were released in a freely available public database meant as a resource for research on the immune response to SARS-CoV-2. Nearly every sample came with metadata listing a de-identified subject ID, COVID-19 status, age in years and sex. Points the paper makes about the study in general: How much clinical and demographic metadata was included differed by source and by participant, and the metadata was provided uncurated.

CDR1 and CDR2 are drawn from the germline V gene: KGHSH, LQKENI. The CDR3 contains 13 residues, cysteine and phenylalanine counted. Just the 39-base CDR3 DNA is kept, in frame starting at base 1. V loses 5 bases of germline sequence and J loses 1 base, and the interval between the two ends is 9 bases. The immunoSEQ Assay, a bias-controlled multiplex PCR, was used to amplify TCRbeta CDR3 regions from genomic DNA. The original pipeline was this. The number of nucleated cells in each sample was estimated from the amplification of reference gene primers within the assay. Sequence reads were collapsed and filtered to measure the absolute abundance of every unique TCRbeta CDR3 rearrangement. For each sample, productive Simpson clonality was calculated as the square root of Simpson's diversity index over productive rearrangements. This is the immuneACCESS table as TCRdb keeps it, with only in-frame sequences that have V and J called. A part of the clones is gone; compared with another copy, unresolved V genes explain less than half, and the rest is unexplained. That table is the source of V, J and clone size, and D and trimming were worked out from the DNA. The sample includes tens of thousands of clones, with 77% observed a single time. The ten biggest clones cover 43% of the sample.

The rearrangement joined TRBV18 to TRBJ2-7; no D segment can be confidently identified. The specimen sequenced was peripheral blood. The clonotype comes from a man aged 65 to 79 with active or convalescent COVID-19. The CDR3: CASSSSLSYEQYF. The nucleotide sequence reads TGTGCCAGCTCATCTTCTCTTTCCTACGAGCAGTACTTC.